Sequencing of this T cell receptor beta chain was carried out in a study of blood T cell repertoires in COVID-19. Overall study context: There were acute and convalescent COVID-19 samples, and they came from the United States, Italy and Spain. T cells, B-cell-depleted T cells, or PBMCs provided the cDNA or gDNA that served as material.

In the original workflow: The authors estimated nucleated cell counts from reference gene primer amplification. The repertoire was sequenced with immunoSEQ multiplex PCR; TCRdb's copy has only in-frame clones and lacks some. V and J calls and clone size are those listed in that table; D and trimming were worked out from the DNA. The sample has about 150,000 clones, 90% seen once. Germline CDR1 reads MDHEN; CDR2 reads SYDVKM. CDR3 length: 16 residues. The ends lost 2 bases at V and 9 bases at J; junction bases unmatched: 11. The receptor was isolated from a man in his fifties with acute or convalescent COVID-19. The sample consisted of peripheral blood. The chain recombines TRBV28 with TRBJ1-5; 9 bases are a match to TRBD1. This CDR3 reads CASSLGGTGPERPQHF. CDR3 bases: TGTGCCAGCAGTTTAGGTGGGACAGGGCCGGAGCGGCCCCAGCATTTT.